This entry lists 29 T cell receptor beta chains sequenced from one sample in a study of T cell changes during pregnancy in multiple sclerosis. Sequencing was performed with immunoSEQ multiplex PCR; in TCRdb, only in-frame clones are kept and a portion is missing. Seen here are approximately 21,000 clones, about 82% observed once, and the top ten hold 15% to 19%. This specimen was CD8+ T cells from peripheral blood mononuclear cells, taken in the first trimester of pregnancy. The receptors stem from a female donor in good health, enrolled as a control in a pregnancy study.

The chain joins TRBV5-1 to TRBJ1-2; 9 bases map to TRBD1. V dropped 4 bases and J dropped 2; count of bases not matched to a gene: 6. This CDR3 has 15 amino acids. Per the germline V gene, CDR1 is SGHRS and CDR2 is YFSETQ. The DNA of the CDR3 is TGCGCCAGCAGCGCTACAGGGGGCCCCAACTATGGCTACACCTTC. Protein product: CASSATGGPNYGYTF.

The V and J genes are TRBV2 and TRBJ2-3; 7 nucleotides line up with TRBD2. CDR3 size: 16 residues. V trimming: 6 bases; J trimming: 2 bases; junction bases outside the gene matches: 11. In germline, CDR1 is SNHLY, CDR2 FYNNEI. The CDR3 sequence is CASSPTSGGFTDTQYF. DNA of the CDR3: TGTGCCAGCAGCCCAACATCGGGGGGATTCACAGATACGCAGTATTTT. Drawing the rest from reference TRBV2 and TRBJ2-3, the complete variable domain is EPEVTQTPSHQVTQMGQEVILRCVPISNHLYFYWYRQILGQKVEFLVSFYNNEISEKSEIFDDQFSVERPDGSNFTLKIRSTKLEDSAMYFCASSPTSGGFTDTQYFGPGTRLTVL.

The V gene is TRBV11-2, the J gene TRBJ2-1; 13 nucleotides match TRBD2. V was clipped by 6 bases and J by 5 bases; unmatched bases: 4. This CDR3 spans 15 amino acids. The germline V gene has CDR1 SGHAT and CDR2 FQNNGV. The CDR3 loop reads CASRELAGGNNEQFF. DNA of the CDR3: TGTGCCAGCAGGGAACTAGCGGGGGGGAACAATGAGCAGTTCTTC.

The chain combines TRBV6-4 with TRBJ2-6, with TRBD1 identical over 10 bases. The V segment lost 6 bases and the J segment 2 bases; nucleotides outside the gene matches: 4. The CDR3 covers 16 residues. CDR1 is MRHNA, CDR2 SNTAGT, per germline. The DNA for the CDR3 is TGTGCCAGCAGCACCGGGACAGGGGCTGGGGCCAACGTCCTGACTTTC. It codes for CASSTGTGAGANVLTF.

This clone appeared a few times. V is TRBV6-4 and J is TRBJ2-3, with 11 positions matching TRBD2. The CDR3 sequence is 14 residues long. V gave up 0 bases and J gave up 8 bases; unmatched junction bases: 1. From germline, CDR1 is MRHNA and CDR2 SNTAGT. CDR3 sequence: CASSDSSGGATQYF. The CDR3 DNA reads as TGTGCCAGCAGTGACTCTAGCGGGGGGGCTACGCAGTATTTT.

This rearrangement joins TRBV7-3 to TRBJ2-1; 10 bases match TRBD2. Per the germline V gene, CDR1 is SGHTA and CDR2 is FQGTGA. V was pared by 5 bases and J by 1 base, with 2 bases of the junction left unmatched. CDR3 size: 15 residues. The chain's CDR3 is CASSPGLASYNEQFF. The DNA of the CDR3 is TGTGCCAGCAGCCCGGGACTAGCGTCCTACAATGAGCAGTTCTTC.

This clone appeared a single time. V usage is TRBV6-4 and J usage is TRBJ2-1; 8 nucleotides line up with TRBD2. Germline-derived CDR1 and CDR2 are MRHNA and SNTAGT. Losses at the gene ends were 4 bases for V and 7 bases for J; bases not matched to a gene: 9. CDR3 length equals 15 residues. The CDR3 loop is CASSAAAGAGNEQFF. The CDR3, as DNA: TGTGCCAGCAGTGCGGCAGCGGGAGCAGGTAATGAGCAGTTCTTC.

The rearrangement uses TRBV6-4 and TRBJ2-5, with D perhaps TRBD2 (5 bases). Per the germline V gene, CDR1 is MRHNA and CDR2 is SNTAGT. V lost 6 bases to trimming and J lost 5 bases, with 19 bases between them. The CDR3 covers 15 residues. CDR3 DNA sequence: TGTGCCAGCAGCAGAGAGGGCGGTGCTGGGGAGACCCAGTACTTC. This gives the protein CASSREGGAGETQYF.

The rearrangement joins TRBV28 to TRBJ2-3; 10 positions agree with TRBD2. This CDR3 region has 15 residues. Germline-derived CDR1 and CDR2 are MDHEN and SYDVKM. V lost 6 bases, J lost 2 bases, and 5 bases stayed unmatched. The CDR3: CASSLLAGTTDTQYF. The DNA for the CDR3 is TGTGCCAGCAGCCTACTAGCGGGGACCACAGATACGCAGTATTTT.

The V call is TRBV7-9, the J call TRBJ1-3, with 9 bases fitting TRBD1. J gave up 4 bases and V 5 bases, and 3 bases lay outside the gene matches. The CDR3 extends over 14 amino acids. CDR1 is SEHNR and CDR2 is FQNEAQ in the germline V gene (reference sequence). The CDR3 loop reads CASSDGTGGNTIYF. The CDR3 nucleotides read TGTGCCAGCAGCGATGGGACAGGGGGAAACACCATATATTTT.

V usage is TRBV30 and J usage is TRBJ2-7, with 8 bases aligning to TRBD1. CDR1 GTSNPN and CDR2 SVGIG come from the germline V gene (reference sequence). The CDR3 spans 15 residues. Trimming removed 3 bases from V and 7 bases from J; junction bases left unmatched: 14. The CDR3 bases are TGTGCCTGGAGGGACCCAGGCAGGGGGCAAGAGGAGCAGTACTTC. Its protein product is CAWRDPGRGQEEQYF.

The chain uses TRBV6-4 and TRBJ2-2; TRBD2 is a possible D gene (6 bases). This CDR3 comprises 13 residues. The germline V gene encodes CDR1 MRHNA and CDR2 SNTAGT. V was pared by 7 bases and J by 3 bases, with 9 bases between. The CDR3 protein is CASTGGDTGELFF. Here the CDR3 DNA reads TGTGCCAGCACGGGCGGGGACACCGGGGAGCTGTTTTTT.

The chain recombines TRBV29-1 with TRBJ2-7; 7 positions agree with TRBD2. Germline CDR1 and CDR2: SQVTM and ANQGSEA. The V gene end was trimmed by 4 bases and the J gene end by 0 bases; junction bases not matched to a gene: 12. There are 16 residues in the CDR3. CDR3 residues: CSVVGPASGSSYEQYF. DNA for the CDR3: TGCAGCGTTGTCGGCCCTGCTAGCGGTAGCTCCTACGAGCAGTACTTC.

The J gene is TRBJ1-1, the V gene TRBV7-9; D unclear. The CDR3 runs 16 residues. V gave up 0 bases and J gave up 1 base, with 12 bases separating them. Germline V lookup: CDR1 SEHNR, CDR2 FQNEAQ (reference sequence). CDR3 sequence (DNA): TGTGCCAGCAGCTTAGCGCGAGGGCAAGGGAACACTGAAGCTTTCTTT. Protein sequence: CASSLARGQGNTEAFF.

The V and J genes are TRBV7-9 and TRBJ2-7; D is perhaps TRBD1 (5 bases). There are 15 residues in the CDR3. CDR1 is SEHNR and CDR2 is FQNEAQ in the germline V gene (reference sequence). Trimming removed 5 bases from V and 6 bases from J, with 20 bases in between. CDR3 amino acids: CASSPPQGRESEQYF. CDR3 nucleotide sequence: TGTGCCAGCAGCCCTCCGCAGGGCAGAGAGTCCGAGCAGTACTTC.

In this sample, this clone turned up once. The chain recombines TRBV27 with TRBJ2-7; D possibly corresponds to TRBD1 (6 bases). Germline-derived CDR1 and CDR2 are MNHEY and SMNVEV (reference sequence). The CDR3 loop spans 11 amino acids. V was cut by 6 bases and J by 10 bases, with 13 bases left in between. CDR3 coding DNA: TGTGCCAGCAGGGCAACAGGGCGACAGTACTTC. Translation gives CASRATGRQYF.

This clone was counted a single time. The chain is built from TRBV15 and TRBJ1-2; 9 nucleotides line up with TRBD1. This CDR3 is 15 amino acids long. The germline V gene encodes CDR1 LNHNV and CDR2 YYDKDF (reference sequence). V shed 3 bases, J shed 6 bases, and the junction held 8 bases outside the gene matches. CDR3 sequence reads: CATSRETGGRDGYTF. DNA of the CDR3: TGTGCCACCAGCAGGGAGACAGGGGGAAGGGATGGCTACACCTTC.

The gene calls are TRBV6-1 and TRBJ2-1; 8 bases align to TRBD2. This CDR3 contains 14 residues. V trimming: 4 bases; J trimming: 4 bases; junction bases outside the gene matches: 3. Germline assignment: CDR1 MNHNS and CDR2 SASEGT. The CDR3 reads CASSAGGEYNEQFF. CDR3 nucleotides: TGTGCCAGCAGTGCCGGGGGGGAATACAATGAGCAGTTCTTC.

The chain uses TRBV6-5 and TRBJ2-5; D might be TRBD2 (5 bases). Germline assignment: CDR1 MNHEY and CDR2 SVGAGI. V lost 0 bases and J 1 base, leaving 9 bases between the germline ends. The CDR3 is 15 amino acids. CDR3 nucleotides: TGTGCCAGCAGTTACTCCGGCGGACTCCAAGAGACCCAGTACTTC. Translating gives CASSYSGGLQETQYF.

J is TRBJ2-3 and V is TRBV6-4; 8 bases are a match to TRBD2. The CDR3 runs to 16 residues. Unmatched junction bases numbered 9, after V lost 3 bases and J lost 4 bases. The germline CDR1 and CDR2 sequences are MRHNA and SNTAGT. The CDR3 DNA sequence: TGTGCCAGCAGTGATGGCGAGCGGGGGCCGTCAGATACGCAGTATTTT. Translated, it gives CASSDGERGPSDTQYF.

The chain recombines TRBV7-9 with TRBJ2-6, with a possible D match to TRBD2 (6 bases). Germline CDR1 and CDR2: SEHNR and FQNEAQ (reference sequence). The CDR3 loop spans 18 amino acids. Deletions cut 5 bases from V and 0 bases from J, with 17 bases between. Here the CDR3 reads CASSGVAVKSSGANVLTF. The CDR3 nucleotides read TGTGCCAGCAGCGGAGTAGCGGTAAAGAGCTCTGGGGCCAACGTCCTGACTTTC.

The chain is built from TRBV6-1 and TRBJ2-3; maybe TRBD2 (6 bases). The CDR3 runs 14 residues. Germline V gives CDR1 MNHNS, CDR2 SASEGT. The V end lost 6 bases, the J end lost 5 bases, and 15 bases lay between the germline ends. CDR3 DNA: TGTGCCAGCAGACAGGTGGAGGGGATAGATACGCAGTATTTT. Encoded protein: CASRQVEGIDTQYF.

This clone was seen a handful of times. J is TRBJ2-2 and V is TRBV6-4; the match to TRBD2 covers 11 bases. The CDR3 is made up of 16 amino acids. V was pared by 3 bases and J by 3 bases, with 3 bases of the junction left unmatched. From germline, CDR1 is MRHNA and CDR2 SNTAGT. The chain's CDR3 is CASSELAGDDTGELFF. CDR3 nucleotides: TGTGCCAGCAGTGAACTAGCGGGGGACGACACCGGGGAGCTGTTTTTT.

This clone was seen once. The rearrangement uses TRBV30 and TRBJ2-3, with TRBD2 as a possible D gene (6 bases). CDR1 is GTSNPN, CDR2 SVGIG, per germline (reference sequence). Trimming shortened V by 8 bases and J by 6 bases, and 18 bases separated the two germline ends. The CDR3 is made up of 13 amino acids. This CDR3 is CALRRDSYDTQYF. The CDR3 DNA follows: TGTGCCCTAAGAAGGGACTCCTATGATACGCAGTATTTT.

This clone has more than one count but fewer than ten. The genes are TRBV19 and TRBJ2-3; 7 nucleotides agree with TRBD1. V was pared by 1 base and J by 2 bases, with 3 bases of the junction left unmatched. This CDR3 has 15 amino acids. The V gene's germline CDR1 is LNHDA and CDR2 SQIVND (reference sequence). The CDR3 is CASSIGQGHTDTQYF. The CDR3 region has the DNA TGTGCCAGTAGTATAGGACAGGGACACACAGATACGCAGTATTTT.

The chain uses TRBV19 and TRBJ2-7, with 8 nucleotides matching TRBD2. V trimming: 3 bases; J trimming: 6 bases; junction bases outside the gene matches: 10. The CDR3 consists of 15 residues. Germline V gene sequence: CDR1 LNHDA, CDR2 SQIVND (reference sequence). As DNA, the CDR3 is TGTGCCAGTAGTATTCCCCCTAGCGGGCCCTTCGAGCAGTACTTC. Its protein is CASSIPPSGPFEQYF.

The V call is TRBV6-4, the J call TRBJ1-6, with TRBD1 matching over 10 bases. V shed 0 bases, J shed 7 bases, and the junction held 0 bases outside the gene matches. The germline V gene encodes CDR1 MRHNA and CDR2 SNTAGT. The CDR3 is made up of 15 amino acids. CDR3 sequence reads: CASSDSTGGNSPLHF. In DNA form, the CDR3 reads TGTGCCAGCAGTGACTCGACAGGGGGCAATTCACCCCTCCACTTT.

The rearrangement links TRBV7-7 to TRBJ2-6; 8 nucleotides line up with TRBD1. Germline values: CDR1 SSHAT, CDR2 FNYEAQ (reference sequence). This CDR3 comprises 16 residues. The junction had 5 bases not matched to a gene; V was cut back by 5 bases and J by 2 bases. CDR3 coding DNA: TGTGCCAGCAGCCCAGACAGGGGCCCTGGGGCCAACGTCCTGACTTTC. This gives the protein CASSPDRGPGANVLTF.

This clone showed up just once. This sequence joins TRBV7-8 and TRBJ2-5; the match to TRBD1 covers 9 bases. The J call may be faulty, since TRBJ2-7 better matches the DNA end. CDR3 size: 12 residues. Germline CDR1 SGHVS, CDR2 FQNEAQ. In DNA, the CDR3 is TGTGCCTCTAAGACAGGGGGATACGAGCAGTACTTC. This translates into CASKTGGYEQYF.